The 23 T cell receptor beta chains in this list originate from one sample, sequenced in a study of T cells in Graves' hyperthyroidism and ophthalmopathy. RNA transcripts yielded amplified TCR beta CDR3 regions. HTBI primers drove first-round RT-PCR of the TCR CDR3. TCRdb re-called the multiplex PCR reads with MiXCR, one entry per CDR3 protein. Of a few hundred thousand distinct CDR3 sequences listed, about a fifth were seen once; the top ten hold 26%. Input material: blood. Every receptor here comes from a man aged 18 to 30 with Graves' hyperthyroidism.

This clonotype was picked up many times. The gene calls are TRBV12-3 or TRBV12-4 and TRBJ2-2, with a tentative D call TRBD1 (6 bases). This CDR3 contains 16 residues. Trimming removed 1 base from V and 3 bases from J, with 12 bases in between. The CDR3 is CASSLESGAYTGELFF. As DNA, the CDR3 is TGTGCCAGCAGTTTAGAATCAGGGGCTTACACCGGGGAGCTGTTTTTT.

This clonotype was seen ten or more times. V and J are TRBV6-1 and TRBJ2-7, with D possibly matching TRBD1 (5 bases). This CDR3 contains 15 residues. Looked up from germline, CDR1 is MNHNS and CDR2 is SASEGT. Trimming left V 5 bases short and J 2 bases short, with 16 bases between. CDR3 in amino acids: CASSPGARHPYEQYF. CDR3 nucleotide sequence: TGTGCCAGCAGTCCTGGGGCCCGACACCCCTACGAGCAGTACTTC.

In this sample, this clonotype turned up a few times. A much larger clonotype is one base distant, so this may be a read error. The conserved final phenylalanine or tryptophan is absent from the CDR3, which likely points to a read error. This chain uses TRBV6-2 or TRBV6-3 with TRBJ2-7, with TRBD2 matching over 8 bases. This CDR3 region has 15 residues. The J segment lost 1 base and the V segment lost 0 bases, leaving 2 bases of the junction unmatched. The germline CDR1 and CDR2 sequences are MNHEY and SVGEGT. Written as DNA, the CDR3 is TGTGCCAGCAGTTACTCGGGCGGGGGGTCCTACGAGCAGTACTGC. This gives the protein CASSYSGGGSYEQYC.

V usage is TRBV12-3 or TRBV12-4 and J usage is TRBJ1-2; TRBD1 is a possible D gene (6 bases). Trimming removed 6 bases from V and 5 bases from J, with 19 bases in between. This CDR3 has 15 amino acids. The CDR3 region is CASRKLQGRDYGYTF. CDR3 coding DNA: TGTGCCAGCAGGAAGCTACAGGGACGTGATTATGGCTACACCTTC.

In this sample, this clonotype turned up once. This CDR3 reads CASSLYRRSYEQYF. CDR3 bases: TGTGCCAGCAGTCTCTATCGGAGGTCCTACGAGCAGTACTTC. The V and J genes are TRBV12-3 or TRBV12-4 and TRBJ2-7; the D gene is possibly TRBD2 (5 bases). This CDR3 comprises 14 residues. V dropped 5 bases and J dropped 1 base, with 12 bases sitting between them.

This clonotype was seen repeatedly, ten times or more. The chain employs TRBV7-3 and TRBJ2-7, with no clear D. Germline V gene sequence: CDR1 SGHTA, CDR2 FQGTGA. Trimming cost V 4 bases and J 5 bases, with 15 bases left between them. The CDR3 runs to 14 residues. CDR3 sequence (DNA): TGTGCCAGCAGCTCCATGACAATCCTCAACGAGCAGTACTTC. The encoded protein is CASSSMTILNEQYF. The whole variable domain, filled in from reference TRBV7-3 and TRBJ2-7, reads GAGVSQTPSNKVTEKGKYVELRCDPISGHTALYWYRQSLGQGPEFLIYFQGTGAADDSGLPNDRFFAVRPEGSVSTLKIQRTERGDSAVYLCASSSMTILNEQYFGPGTRLTVT.

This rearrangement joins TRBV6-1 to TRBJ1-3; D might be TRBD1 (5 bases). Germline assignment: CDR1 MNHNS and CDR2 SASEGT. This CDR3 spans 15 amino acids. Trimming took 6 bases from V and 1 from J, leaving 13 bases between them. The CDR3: CASSPRQTSGNTIYF. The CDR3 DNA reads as TGTGCCAGCAGCCCGCGACAGACTTCTGGAAACACCATATATTTT.

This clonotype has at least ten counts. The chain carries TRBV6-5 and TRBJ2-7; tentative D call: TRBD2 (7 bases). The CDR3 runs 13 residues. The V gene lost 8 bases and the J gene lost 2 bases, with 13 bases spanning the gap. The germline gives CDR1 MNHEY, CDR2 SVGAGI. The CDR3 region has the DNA TGTGCCAGCCATGGGGGGGGCACCTACGAGCAGTACTTC. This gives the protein CASHGGGTYEQYF.

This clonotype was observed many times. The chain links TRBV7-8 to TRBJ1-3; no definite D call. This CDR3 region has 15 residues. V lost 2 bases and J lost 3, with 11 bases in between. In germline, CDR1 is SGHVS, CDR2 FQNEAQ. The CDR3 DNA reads TGTGCCAGCAGCTTACAGTCCGGCCTTGGAAACACCATATATTTT. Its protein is CASSLQSGLGNTIYF.

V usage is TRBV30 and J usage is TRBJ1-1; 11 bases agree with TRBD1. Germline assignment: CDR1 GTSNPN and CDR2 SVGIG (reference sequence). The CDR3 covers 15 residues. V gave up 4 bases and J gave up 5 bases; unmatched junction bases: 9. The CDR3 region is CAWNSPDRGHTEAFF. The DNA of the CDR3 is TGTGCCTGGAATTCGCCGGACAGGGGGCATACTGAAGCTTTCTTT.

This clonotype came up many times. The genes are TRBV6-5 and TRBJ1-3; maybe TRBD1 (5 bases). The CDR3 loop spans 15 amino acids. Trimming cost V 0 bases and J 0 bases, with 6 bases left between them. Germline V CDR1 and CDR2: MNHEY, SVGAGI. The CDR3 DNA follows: TGTGCCAGCAGTTACTCGAGGGGCTCTGGAAACACCATATATTTT. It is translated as CASSYSRGSGNTIYF.

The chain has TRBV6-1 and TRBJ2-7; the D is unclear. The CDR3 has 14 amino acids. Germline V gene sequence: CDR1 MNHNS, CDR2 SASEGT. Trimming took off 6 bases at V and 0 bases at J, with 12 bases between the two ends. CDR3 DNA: TGTGCCAGCAGCTGGATGGGAAGCTCCTACGAGCAGTACTTC. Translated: CASSWMGSSYEQYF.

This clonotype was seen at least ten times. The CDR3 protein is CASSPAKYQPQHF. The DNA of the CDR3 is TGTGCCAGCAGTCCCGCGAAGTATCAGCCCCAGCATTTT. The V and J genes are TRBV27 and TRBJ1-5; no definite D call. V lost 5 bases and J lost 5, with 10 bases in between. Germline V gene lookup returns CDR1 MNHEY and CDR2 SMNVEV (reference sequence). The CDR3 covers 13 residues.

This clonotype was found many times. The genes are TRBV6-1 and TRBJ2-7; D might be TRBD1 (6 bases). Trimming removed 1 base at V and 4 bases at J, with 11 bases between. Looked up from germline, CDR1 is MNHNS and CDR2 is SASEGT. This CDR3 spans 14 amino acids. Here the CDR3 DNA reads TGTGCCAGCAGTGAAGGAGTTACAGGGTACGAGCAGTACTTC. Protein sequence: CASSEGVTGYEQYF.

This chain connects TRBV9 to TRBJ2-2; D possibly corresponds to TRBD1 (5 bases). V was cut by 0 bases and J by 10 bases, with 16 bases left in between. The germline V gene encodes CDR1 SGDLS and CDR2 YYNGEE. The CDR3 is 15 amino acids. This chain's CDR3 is CASSVGTLVSEELFF. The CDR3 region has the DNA TGTGCCAGCAGCGTAGGGACACTTGTTTCCGAGGAGCTGTTTTTT. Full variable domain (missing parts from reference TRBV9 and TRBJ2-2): DSGVTQTPKHLITATGQRVTLRCSPRSGDLSVYWYQQSLDQGLQFLIQYYNGEERAKGNILERFSAQQFPDLHSELNLSSLELGDSALYFCASSVGTLVSEELFFGEGSRLTVL.

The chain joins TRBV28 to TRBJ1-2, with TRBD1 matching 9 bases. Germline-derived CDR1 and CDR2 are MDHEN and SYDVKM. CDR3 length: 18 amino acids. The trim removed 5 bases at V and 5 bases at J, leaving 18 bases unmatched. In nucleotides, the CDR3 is TGTGCCAGCAGTACCCTTACGGGGACAGGGTTTAGGGGTTATGGCTACACCTTC. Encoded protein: CASSTLTGTGFRGYGYTF.

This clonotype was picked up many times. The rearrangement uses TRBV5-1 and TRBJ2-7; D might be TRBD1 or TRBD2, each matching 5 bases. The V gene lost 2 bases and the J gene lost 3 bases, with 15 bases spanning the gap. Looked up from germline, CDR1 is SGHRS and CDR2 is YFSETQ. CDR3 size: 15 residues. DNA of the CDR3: TGCGCCAGCAGCTTACACCGGGACGGAATCTACGAGCAGTACTTC. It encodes CASSLHRDGIYEQYF.

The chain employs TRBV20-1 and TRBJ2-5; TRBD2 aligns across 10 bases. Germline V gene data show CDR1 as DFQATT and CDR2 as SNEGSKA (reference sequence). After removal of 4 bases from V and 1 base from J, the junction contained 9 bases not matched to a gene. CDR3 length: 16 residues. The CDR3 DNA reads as TGCAGTGCTATCGGGACTAGCGCCTACCGCCAAGAGACCCAGTACTTC. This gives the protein CSAIGTSAYRQETQYF.

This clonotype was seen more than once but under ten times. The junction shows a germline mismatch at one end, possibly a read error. The CDR3 coding sequence is TGTGCCAGCAGCTTAACCCCGGTTCGACTGGAAGATACGCAGTACTTT. Translation: CASSLTPVRLEDTQYF. This chain connects TRBV7-3 to TRBJ2-3; D gene ambiguous. The V gene's germline CDR1 is SGHTA and CDR2 FQGTGA. The CDR3 is 16 residues long. Full variable domain (missing parts from reference TRBV7-3 and TRBJ2-3): GAGVSQTPSNKVTEKGKYVELRCDPISGHTALYWYRQSLGQGPEFLIYFQGTGAADDSGLPNDRFFAVRPEGSVSTLKIQRTERGDSAVYLCASSLTPVRLEDTQYFGPGTRLTVL.

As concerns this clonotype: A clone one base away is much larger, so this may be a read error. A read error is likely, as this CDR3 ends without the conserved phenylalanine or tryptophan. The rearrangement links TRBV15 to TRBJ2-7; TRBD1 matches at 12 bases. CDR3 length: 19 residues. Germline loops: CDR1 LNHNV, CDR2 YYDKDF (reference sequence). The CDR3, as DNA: TGCGCCACCAGCAGAGGCACCTATCCGGGACAGGGGGCATCCTACGAGCAGTACTTG. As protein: CATSRGTYPGQGASYEQYL.

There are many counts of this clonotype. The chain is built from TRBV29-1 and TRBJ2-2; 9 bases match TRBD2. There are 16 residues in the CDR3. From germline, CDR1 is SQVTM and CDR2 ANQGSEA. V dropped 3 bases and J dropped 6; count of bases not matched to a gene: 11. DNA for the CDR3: TGCAGCGTTGAGCTAGGGACTAGCTCCCTACCCGGGGAGCTGTTTTTT. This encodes CSVELGTSSLPGELFF.

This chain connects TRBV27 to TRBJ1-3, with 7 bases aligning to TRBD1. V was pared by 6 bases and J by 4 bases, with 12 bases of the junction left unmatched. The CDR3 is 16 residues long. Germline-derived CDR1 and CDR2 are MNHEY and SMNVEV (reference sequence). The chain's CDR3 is CASRSTGVLAGNTIYF. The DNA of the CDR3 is TGTGCCAGCAGGTCAACAGGGGTGCTGGCGGGAAACACCATATATTTT.

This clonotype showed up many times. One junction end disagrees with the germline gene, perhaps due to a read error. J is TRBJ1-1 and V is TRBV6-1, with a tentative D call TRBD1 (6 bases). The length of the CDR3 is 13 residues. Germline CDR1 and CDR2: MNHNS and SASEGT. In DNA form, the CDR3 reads TGTGCCAGCCGAACAGGGTGGGGCACTGAAGCCTTCTTT. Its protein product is CASRTGWGTEAFF.